The T cell receptor (beta chain) under discussion was sequenced for a study of long-term antiretroviral therapy in people with HIV. Findings of the study overall: Dominating the repertoire at all time points were the clones that expanded before ART.

Per individual, the PBMC samples numbered at least one pre-ART and at least two post-ART. Ahead of DNA extraction, samples held roughly 0.95-11 million cryopreserved PBMC each. Trimming removed 2 bases at V and 6 bases at J, with 11 bases between. Germline V gene data show CDR1 as MGHRA and CDR2 as YSYEKL. There are 14 residues in the CDR3. Researchers report immunoSEQ v3.0 was run at survey level. Sequencing used immunoSEQ multiplex PCR; TCRdb keeps in-frame clones, though not all of them. Of tens of thousands of clones listed, 65% to 85% were seen once; the top ten hold 8.8%. This clone turned up a few times. Its antigen is unidentified.

This chain links TRBV4-1 with TRBJ1-5; no reliable D call. The sequences come from unsorted PBMCs, collected 1.2 years after starting antiretroviral therapy. The source is a woman aged 40 to 49 with HIV. CDR3: CASSQTQDPQPQHF. The CDR3 nucleotides are TGCGCCAGCAGCCAAACCCAAGATCCTCAGCCCCAGCATTTT.